This T cell receptor (beta chain) was recorded in a study of blood T cell repertoires in COVID-19 (dated by TCRdb to 2020 to 2022). Background for the entire study: Collaborator samples came from the United States, Italy and Spain and covered acute and convalescent phases of COVID-19. The material from the prospective study consisted of cDNA or gDNA derived from T cells, B-cell-depleted T cells, or PBMCs. The samples were drawn from the first 160 participants of the ongoing ImmuneRACE study and from 1,254 subjects provided by 6 global collaborators. A de-identified subject ID, COVID-19 status, age in years and sex were almost always included in the sample metadata. Subjects who had been exposed to COVID-19, were actively infected with it, or had recovered from it provided the deeply sampled blood TCRbeta repertoires that made up the dataset. Where HLA class I and class II types were available, the types were taken from metadata supplied by the sample provider, not from assay-based typing. The repertoires were made available in a free public database intended to serve as a resource for research on the immune response to SARS-CoV-2. What the work shows at the level of the full study, not this receptor alone: How much clinical and demographic metadata was included differed by source and by participant, and the metadata was provided uncurated.

Whole blood was collected in K2EDTA tubes by collaborating institutions according to the institutions' own protocols. For TCRbeta analysis, collaborators shipped samples as frozen whole blood, isolated PBMCs, or DNA extracted from either of those sample types. A remark on this clone: Its target antigen remains unknown. Base qualities are missing; no much larger clone stands one base away.

A distance of 10 bases separates the germline ends of V and J, which lose 7 bases and 5 bases respectively. According to the germline V gene, CDR1 reads MDHEN and CDR2 reads SYDVKM. The CDR3 covers 12 residues, taking in both the cysteine and the phenylalanine. This entry keeps only the CDR3 DNA: 36 bases, framed from base 1. TCRbeta CDR3 regions were amplified from genomic DNA using the immunoSEQ Assay, a bias-controlled multiplex PCR. Concerning the study's data processing: The number of nucleated cells in each sample was estimated from the amplification of reference gene primers within the assay. Sequence reads were collapsed and filtered to measure the absolute abundance of every unique TCRbeta CDR3 rearrangement. For each sample, productive Simpson clonality was calculated as the square root of Simpson's diversity index across productive rearrangements. Imported from immuneACCESS, the table was reduced by TCRdb to in-frame sequences with V and J called. These copies leave out some clones; in studies compared against another copy, an unresolved V gene accounts for under half, and the cause of the remainder is not known. V, J and clone size are taken as reported in that table, and D and trimming were inferred from the DNA itself. The sample yields fewer than 150,000 clones; 70% to 80% were counted once. The ten largest make up about 6.8% of the sample.

The TCR originated in a man between 65 and 85 years old with acute or convalescent COVID-19. The chain uses TRBV28 and TRBJ2-3; TRBD2 is a weak D gene call, 5 bases matching. The sample taken for sequencing was peripheral blood. CDR3 loop: CASKEVGDTQYF. The DNA reads as follows: TGTGCCAGCAAGGAGGTCGGAGATACGCAGTATTTT.